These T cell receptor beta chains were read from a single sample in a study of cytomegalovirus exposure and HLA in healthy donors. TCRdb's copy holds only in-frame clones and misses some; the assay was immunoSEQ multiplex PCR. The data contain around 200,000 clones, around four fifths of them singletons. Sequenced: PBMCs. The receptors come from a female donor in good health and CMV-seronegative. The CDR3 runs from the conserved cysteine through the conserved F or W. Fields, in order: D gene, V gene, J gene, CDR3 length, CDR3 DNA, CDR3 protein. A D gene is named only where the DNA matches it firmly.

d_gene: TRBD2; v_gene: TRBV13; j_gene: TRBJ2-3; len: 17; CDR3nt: TGTGCCAGCAGCTTCCTGACTAGCGTCACTAGCACAGATACGCAGTATTTT; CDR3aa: CASSFLTSVTSTDTQYF
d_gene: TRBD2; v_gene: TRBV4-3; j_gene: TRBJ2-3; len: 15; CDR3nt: TGCGCCAGCAGCCAAGTGCAGCGGGGGACAGATACGCAGTATTTT; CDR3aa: CASSQVQRGTDTQYF
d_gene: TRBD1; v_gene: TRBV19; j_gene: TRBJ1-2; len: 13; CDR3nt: TGTGCCAGTAGTCACCAGGGGGGTAATGGCTACACCTTC; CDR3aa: CASSHQGGNGYTF
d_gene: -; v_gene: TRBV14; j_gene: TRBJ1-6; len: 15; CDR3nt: TGTGCCAGCAGCCAAACGGGACATTCTAATTCACCCCTCCACTTT; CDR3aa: CASSQTGHSNSPLHF
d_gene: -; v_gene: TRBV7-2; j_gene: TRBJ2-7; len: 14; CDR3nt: TGTGCCAGCAGCTCCTCCCTTTCCGCCTACGAGCAGTACTTC; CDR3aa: CASSSSLSAYEQYF
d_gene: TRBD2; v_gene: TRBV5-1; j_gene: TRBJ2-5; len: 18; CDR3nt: TGCGCCAGCAGCTTGGGCTACGCAACTAGCGGGCCCCAAGAGACCCAGTACTTC; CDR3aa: CASSLGYATSGPQETQYF
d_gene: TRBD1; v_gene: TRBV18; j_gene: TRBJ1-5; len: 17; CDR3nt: TGTGCCAGCTCACCACCGACAGGGGCCCTGCATGATCAGCCCCAGCATTTT; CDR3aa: CASSPPTGALHDQPQHF
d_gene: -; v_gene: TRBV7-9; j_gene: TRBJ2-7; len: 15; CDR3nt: TGTGCCAGCAGCTTCGGCCAGGGTAATTCCTACGAGCAGTACTTC; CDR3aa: CASSFGQGNSYEQYF
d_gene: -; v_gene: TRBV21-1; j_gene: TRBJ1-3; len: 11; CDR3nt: TGTGCCAGCTTAGCTGGAAACACCATATATTTT; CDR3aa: CASLAGNTIYF
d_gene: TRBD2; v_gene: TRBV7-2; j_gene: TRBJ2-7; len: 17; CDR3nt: TGTGCCAGCAGCTTAACCTACTCGGGGGGACTAGGATACGAGCAGTACTTC; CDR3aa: CASSLTYSGGLGYEQYF